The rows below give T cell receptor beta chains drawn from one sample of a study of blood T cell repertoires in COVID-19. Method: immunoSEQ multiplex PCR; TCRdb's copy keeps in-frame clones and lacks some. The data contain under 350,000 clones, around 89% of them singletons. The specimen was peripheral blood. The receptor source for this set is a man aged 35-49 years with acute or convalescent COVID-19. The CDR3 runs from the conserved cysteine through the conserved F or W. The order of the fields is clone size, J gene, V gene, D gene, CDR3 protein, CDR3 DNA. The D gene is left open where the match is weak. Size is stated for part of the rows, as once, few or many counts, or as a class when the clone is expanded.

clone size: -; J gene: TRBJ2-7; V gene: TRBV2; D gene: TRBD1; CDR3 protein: CASRLDREEQYF; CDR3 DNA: TGTGCCAGCAGACTGGACAGGGAAGAGCAGTACTTC
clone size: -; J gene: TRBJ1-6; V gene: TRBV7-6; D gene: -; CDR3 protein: CASSPEGQNNSPLHF; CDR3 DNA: TGTGCCAGCAGCCCCGAAGGACAGAATAATTCACCCCTCCACTTT
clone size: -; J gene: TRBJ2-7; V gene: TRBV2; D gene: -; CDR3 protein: CASQGGGKYEQYF; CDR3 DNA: TGTGCCAGCCAGGGCGGTGGCAAGTACGAGCAGTACTTC
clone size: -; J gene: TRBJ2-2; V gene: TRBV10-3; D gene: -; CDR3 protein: CAISLQTGTGELFF; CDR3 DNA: TGTGCCATCAGTCTTCAAACGGGGACCGGGGAGCTGTTTTTT
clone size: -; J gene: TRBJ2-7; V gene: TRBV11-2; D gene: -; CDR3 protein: CASSLKTGSNLWEQYF; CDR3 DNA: TGTGCCAGCAGCTTAAAAACAGGCTCCAACCTTTGGGAGCAGTACTTC
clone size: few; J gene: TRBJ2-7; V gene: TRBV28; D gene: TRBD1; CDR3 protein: CASSRTGSREQYF; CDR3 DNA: TGTGCCAGCAGTCGGACAGGGTCCCGCGAGCAGTACTTC
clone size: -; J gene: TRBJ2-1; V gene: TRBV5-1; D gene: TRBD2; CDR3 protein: CASSSLLFSGGAYNEQFF; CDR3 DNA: TGCGCCAGCAGCTCCCTTTTGTTTAGCGGGGGAGCATACAATGAGCAGTTCTTC
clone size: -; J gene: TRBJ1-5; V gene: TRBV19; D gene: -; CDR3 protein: CASRPDISSNQPQHF; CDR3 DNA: TGTGCCAGTAGGCCAGACATCTCTAGCAATCAGCCCCAGCATTTT
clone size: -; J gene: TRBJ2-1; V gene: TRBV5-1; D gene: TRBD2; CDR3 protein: CASSPTFGGAYNEQFF; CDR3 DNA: TGCGCCAGCAGCCCTACTTTCGGGGGGGCCTACAATGAGCAGTTCTTC
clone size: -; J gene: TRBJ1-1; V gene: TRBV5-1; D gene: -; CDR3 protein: CASSPGGAGDTEAFF; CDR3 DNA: TGCGCCAGCAGCCCGGGGGGGGCTGGTGACACTGAAGCTTTCTTT
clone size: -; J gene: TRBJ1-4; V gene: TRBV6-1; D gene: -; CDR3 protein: CASSRTEGEKLFF; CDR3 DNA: TGTGCCAGCAGCCGGACAGAGGGGGAAAAACTGTTTTTT
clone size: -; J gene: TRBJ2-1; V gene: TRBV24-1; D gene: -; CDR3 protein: CATSSGWWDNEQFF; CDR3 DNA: TGTGCCACCAGTTCAGGGTGGTGGGACAATGAGCAGTTCTTC
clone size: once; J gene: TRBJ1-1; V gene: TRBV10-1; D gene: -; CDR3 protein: CASSVGGWTEAFF; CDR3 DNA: TGCGCCAGCAGTGTCGGGGGGTGGACTGAAGCTTTCTTT
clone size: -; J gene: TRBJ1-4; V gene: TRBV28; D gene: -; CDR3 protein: CASSAGGDEKLFF; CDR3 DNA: TGTGCCAGCAGTGCGGGGGGCGATGAAAAACTGTTTTTT
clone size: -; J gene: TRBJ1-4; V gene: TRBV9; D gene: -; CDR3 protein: CASSVGSGDGEKLFF; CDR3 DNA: TGTGCCAGCAGCGTAGGTAGCGGCGACGGTGAAAAACTGTTTTTT
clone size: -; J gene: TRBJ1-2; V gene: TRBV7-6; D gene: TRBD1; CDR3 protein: CASSLGSRGDYGYTF; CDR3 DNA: TGTGCCAGCAGCTTAGGCAGCAGGGGGGACTATGGCTACACCTTC
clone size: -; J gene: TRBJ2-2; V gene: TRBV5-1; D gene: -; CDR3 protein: CASSLQGNTGELFF; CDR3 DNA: TGCGCCAGCAGCTTACAGGGGAACACCGGGGAGCTGTTTTTT
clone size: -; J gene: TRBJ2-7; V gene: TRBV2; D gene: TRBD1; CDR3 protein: CASSEGQTLTYEQYF; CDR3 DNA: TGTGCCAGCAGTGAGGGACAGACGCTCACCTACGAGCAGTACTTC
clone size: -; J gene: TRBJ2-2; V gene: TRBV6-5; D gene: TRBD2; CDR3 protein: CASTKLAGGTGELFF; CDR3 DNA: TGTGCCAGCACAAAACTAGCGGGGGGGACCGGGGAGCTGTTTTTT
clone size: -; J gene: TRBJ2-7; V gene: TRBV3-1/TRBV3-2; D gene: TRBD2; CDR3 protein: CASSQNLGGLGEQYF; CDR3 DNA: TGTGCCAGCAGCCAAAATCTGGGGGGGTTAGGCGAGCAGTACTTC
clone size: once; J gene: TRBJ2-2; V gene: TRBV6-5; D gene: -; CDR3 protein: CAIRGRGSSTGELFF; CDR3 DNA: TGTGCCATCAGGGGTCGGGGGTCGAGCACCGGGGAGCTGTTTTTT
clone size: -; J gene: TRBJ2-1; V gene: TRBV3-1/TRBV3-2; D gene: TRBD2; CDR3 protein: CASSGRGAAQSYNEQFF; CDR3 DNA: TGTGCCAGCAGCGGGCGGGGGGCCGCCCAGTCCTACAATGAGCAGTTCTTC
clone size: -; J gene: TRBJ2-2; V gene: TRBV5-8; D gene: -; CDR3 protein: CASSLAATEDTGELFF; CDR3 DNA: TGTGCCAGCAGCTTGGCCGCTACAGAAGACACCGGGGAGCTGTTTTTT
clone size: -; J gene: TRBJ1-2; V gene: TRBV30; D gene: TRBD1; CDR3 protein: CAWSVSGGNGYTF; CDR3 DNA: TGTGCCTGGAGTGTTTCAGGGGGCAATGGCTACACCTTC
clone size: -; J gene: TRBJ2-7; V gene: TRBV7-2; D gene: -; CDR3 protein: CASSLQSGRYEQYF; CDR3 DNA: TGTGCCAGCAGCTTACAGAGCGGCCGCTACGAGCAGTACTTC
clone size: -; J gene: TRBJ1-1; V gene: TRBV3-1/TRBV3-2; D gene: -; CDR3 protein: CASSQGRVGGFAEAFF; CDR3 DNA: TGTGCCAGCAGCCAAGGGAGGGTCGGGGGGTTCGCTGAAGCTTTCTTT
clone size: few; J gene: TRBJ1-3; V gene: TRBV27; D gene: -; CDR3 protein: CASSTHPGNTIYF; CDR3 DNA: TGTGCCAGCAGTACACACCCTGGAAACACCATATATTTT
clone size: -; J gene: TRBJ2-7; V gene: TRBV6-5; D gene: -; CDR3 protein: CASSLTGGRAYEQYF; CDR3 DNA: TGTGCCAGCAGTCTAACCGGGGGAAGGGCCTACGAGCAGTACTTC
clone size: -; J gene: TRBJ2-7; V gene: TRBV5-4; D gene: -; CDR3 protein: CASSLGHLEQYF; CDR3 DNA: TGTGCCAGCAGCTTGGGACATTTAGAGCAGTACTTC
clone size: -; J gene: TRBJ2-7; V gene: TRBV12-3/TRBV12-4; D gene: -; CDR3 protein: CASSLEGYEQYF; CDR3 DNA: TGTGCCAGCAGTTTAGAGGGGTACGAGCAGTACTTC
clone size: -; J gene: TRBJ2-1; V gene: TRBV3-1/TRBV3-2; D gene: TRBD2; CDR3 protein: CASGGYNEQFF; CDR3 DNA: TGTGCCTCGGGGGGCTACAATGAGCAGTTCTTC
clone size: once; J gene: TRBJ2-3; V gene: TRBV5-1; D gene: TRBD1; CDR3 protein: CASSLGGTATDTQYF; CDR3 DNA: TGCGCCAGCAGCTTGGGAGGGACAGCTACAGATACGCAGTATTTT
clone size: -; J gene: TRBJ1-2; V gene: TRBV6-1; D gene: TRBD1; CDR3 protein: CASSEGGQGGPGYGYTF; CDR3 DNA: TGTGCCAGCAGTGAAGGGGGGCAGGGGGGTCCGGGCTATGGCTACACCTTC
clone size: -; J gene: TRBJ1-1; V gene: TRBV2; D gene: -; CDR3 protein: CASSEAAGIPTEAFF; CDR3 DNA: TGTGCCAGCAGTGAAGCGGCAGGAATTCCGACTGAAGCTTTCTTT
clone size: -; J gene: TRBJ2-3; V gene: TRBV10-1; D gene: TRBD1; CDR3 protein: CASSESGTGGKDTQYF; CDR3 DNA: TGCGCCAGCAGTGAGTCTGGGACAGGGGGCAAAGATACGCAGTATTTT
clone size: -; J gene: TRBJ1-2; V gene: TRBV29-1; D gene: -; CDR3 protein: CSVERPGYYGYTF; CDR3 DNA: TGCAGCGTTGAAAGGCCAGGGTACTATGGCTACACCTTC
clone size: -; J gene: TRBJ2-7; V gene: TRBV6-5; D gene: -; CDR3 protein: CASSYAAGLSEQYF; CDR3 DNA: TGTGCCAGCAGTTACGCTGCGGGACTTTCAGAGCAGTACTTC
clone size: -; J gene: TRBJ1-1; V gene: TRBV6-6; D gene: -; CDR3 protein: CASIGANTEAFF; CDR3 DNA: TGTGCCAGCATTGGGGCTAACACTGAAGCTTTCTTT
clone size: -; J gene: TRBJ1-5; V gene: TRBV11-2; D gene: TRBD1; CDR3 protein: CASSPGTGINQPQHF; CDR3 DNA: TGTGCCAGCAGCCCCGGGACAGGGATCAATCAGCCCCAGCATTTT
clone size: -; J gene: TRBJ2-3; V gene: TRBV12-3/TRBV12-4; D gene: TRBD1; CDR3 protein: CASSTGADTQYF; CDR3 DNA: TGTGCCAGCTCTACAGGGGCAGATACGCAGTATTTT
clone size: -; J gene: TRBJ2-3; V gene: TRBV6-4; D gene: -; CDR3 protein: CASSDSQGPTDTQYF; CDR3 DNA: TGTGCCAGCAGTGACTCACAGGGTCCCACAGATACGCAGTATTTT
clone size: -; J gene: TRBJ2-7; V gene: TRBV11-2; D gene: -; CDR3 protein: CASSVTVSYEQYF; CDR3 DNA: TGTGCCAGCAGCGTGACAGTCTCCTACGAGCAGTACTTC
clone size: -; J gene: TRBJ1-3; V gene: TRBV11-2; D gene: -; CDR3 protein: CASSLGVAGNTIYF; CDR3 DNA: TGTGCCAGCAGCTTAGGTGTAGCCGGGAACACCATATATTTT
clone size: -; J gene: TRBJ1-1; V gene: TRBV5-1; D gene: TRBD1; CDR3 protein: CASSLTGVANTEAFF; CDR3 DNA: TGCGCCAGCAGCTTGACAGGGGTAGCGAACACTGAAGCTTTCTTT
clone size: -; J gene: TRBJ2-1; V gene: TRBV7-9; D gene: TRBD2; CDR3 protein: CASSFAGGIYNEQFF; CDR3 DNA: TGTGCCAGCAGCTTCGCGGGGGGGATCTACAATGAGCAGTTCTTC
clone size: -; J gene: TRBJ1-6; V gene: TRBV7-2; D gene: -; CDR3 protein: CASRKEASSYNSPLHF; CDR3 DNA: TGTGCCAGCAGAAAAGAAGCGAGCTCCTATAATTCACCCCTCCACTTT